This entry lists 4 T cell receptor beta chains sequenced from one sample in a study of T cells in Graves' hyperthyroidism and ophthalmopathy. TCR beta CDR3 regions were amplified from RNA. During a first-round RT-PCR of the TCR CDR3, the HTBI primer set was used. Via MiXCR, TCRdb re-called the multiplex PCR reads, giving one row per CDR3 protein. The table shows approximately 870,000 distinct CDR3 sequences, with roughly 40% occurring only once. Sequenced sample: blood. The receptors stem from a man aged 18 to 30 with Graves' hyperthyroidism.

This chain links TRBV20-1 with TRBJ2-7; 7 bases line up with TRBD1. Germline V gives CDR1 DFQATT, CDR2 SNEGSKA (reference sequence). The ends lost 3 bases at V and 7 bases at J; junction bases unmatched: 12. This CDR3 comprises 14 residues. This chain's CDR3 is CSASRGLRTGEQYF. The DNA for the CDR3 is TGCAGTGCTAGTAGGGGGCTAAGGACCGGGGAGCAGTACTTC.

A word on this clonotype: An end of the junction differs from the germline gene, which may be a read error. J is TRBJ2-3 and V is TRBV10-3, with 10 bases lining up with TRBD1. Germline V gene lookup returns CDR1 ENHRY and CDR2 SYGVKD. The CDR3 consists of 14 residues. CDR3 protein: CASSDGQGADTQYF. CDR3 DNA: TGTGCCAGCAGTGACGGACAGGGGGCAGATACGCAGTATTTT.

This clonotype was detected ten times or more. The chain has TRBV24-1 and TRBJ1-3; D is unclear. Germline loops: CDR1 KGHDR, CDR2 SFDVKD. CDR3 length: 16 amino acids. Trimming removed 4 bases from V and 3 bases from J, with 15 bases in between. The CDR3 sequence: CATSELIPVRGNTIYF. CDR3 sequence (DNA): TGTGCCACCAGTGAGCTCATACCGGTCCGTGGAAACACCATATATTTT.

On this clonotype itself: A much bigger clone sits one base away, suggesting this may be a read error. J is TRBJ1-5 and V is TRBV29-1; no definite D call. Germline CDR1 SQVTM, CDR2 ANQGSEA. Trimming removed 0 bases at V and 6 bases at J, with 6 bases between. The CDR3 runs to 12 residues. CDR3 sequence: CSVEEPVQPQHF. The CDR3 coding sequence is TGCAGCGTTGAAGAGCCGGTTCAGCCCCAGCATTTT.